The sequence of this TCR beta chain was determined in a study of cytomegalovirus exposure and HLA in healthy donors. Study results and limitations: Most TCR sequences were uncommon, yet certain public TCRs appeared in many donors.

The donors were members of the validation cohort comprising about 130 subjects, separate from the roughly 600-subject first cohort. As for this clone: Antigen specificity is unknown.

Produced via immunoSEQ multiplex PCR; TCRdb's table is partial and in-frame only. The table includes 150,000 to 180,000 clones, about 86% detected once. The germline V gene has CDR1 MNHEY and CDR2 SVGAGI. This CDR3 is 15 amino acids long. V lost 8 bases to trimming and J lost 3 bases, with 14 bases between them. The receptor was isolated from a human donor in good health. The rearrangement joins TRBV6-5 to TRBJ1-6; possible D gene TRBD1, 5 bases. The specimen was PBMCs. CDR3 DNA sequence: TGTGCCAGCTCAATGAGACAGATCTATAATTCACCCCTCCACTTT. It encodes CASSMRQIYNSPLHF.